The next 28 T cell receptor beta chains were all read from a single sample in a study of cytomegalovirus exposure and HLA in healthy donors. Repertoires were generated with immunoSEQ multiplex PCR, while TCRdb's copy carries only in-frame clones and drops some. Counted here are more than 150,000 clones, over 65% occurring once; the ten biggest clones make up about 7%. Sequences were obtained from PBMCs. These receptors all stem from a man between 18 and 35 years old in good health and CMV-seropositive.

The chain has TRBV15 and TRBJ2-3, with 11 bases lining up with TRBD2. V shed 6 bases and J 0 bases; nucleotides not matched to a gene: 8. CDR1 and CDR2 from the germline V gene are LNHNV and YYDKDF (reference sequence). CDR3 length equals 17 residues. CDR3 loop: CATSPGTSGLSTDTQYF. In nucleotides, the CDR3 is TGTGCCACCAGTCCCGGGACTAGCGGACTGAGCACAGATACGCAGTATTTT.

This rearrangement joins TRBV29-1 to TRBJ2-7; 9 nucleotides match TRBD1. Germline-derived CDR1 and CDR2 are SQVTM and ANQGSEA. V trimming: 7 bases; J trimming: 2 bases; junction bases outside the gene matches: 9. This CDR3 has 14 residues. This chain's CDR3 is CSAQTGGSTYEQYF. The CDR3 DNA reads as TGCAGCGCCCAAACAGGGGGCAGTACCTACGAGCAGTACTTC.

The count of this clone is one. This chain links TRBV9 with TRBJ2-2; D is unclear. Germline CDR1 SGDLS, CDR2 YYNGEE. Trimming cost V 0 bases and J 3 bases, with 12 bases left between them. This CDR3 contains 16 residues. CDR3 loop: CASSVGAAGDTGELFF. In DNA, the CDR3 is TGTGCCAGCAGCGTAGGTGCGGCCGGCGACACCGGGGAGCTGTTTTTT.

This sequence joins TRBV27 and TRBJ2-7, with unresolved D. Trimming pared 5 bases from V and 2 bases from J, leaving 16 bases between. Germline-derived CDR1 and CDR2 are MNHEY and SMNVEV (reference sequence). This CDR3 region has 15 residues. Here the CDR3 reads CASSLRRPMAYEQYF. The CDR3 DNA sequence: TGTGCCAGCAGTCTGCGGCGGCCGATGGCCTACGAGCAGTACTTC.

CDR3 coding DNA: TGTGCCAGCAGTGGACAGGGATTTAGCAATCAGCCCCAGCATTTT. Its translation: CASSGQGFSNQPQHF. The genes are TRBV28 and TRBJ1-5; 8 bases are shared with TRBD1. The CDR3 is 15 amino acids. Losses at the gene ends were 5 bases for V and 0 bases for J; bases not matched to a gene: 3. Germline V CDR1 and CDR2: MDHEN, SYDVKM.

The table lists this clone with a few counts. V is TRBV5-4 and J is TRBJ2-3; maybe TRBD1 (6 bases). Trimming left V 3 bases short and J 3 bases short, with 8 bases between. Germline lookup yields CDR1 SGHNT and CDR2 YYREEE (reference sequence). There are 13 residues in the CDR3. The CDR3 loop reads CASSYQGTDTQYF. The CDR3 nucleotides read TGTGCCAGCAGCTATCAGGGGACAGATACGCAGTATTTT.

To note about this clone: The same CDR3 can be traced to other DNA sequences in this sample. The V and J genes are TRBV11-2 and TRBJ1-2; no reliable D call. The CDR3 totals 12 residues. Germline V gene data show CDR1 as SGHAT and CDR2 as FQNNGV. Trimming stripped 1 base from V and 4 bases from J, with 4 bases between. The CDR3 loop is CASSLGSYGYTF. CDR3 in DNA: TGTGCCAGCAGCTTAGGCAGCTATGGCTACACCTTC.

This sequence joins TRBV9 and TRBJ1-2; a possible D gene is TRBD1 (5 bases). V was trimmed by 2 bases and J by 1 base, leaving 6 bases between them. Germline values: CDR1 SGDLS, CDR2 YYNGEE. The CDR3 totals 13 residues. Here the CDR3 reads CASSVDSNYGYTF. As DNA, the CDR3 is TGTGCCAGCAGCGTCGACAGTAACTATGGCTACACCTTC. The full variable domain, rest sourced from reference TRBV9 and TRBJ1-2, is DSGVTQTPKHLITATGQRVTLRCSPRSGDLSVYWYQQSLDQGLQFLIQYYNGEERAKGNILERFSAQQFPDLHSELNLSSLELGDSALYFCASSVDSNYGYTFGSGTRLTVV.

DNA for the CDR3: TGTGCCAGCAGCCCCGGGACTAGCTACGAGCAGTACTTC. Translation: CASSPGTSYEQYF. The V and J genes are TRBV7-2 and TRBJ2-7; 8 nucleotides line up with TRBD2. Germline V CDR1 and CDR2: SGHTA, FQGNSA. There are 13 residues in the CDR3. V shed 5 bases and J 3 bases; nucleotides not matched to a gene: 3.

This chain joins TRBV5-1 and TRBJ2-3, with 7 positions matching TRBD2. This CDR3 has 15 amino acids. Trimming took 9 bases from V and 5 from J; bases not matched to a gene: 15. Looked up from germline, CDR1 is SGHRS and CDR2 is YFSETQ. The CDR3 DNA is TGCGCCACCGAACTTAGCGGAGGGGAGGGAGATACGCAGTATTTT. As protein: CATELSGGEGDTQYF.

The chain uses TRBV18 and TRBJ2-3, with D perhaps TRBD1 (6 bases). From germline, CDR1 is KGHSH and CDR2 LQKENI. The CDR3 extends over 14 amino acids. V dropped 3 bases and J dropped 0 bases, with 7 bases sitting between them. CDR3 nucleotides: TGTGCCAGCTCACCCGGGACAAGCACAGATACGCAGTATTTT. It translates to CASSPGTSTDTQYF.

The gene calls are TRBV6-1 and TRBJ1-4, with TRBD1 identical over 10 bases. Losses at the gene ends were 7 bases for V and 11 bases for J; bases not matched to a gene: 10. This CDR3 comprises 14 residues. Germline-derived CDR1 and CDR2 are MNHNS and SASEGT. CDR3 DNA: TGTGCCAGCAATCCGGACAGGGGGAAGAATAAACTGTTTTTT. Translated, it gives CASNPDRGKNKLFF.

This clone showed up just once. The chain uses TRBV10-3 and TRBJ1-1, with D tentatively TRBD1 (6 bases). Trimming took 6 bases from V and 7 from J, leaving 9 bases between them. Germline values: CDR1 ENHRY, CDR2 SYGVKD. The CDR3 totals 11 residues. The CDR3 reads CAISAGDEAFF. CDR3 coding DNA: TGTGCCATCAGCGCAGGGGATGAAGCTTTCTTT.

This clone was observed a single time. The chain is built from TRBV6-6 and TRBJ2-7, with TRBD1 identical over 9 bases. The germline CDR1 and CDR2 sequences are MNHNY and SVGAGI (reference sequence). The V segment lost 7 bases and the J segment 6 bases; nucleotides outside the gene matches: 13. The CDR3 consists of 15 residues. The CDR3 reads CASTLEGQGSREQYF. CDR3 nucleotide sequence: TGTGCCAGCACTCTCGAGGGACAGGGTTCTCGCGAGCAGTACTTC.

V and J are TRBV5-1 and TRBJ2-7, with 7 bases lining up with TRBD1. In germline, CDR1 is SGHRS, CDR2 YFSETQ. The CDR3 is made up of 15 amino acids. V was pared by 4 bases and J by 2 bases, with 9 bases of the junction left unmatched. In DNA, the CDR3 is TGCGCCAGCAGCCAAGGGACAGTAGCTACCTACGAGCAGTACTTC. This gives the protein CASSQGTVATYEQYF.

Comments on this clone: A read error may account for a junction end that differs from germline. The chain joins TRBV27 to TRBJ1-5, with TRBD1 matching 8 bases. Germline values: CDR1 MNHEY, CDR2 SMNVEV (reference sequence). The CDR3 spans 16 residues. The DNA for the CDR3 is TGTGCCAGCAGTCTATCAGGGGGCAGGAACCATCAGCCCCAGCATTTT. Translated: CASSLSGGRNHQPQHF.

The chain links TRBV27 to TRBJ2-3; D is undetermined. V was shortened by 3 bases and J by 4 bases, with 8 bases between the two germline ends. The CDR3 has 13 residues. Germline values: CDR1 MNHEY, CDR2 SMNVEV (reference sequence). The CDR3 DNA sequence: TGTGCCAGCAGTTTTAGTGCCCCAGATACGCAGTATTTT. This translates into CASSFSAPDTQYF.

The CDR3 region has the DNA TGTGCCAGCTCGAAACTAGCGCCCCAAGTGGAGACCCAGTACTTC. It translates to CASSKLAPQVETQYF. The V and J genes are TRBV28 and TRBJ2-5, with TRBD2 matching over 7 bases. The ends lost 8 bases at V and 5 bases at J; junction bases unmatched: 14. This CDR3 contains 15 residues. Germline CDR1 reads MDHEN; CDR2 reads SYDVKM.

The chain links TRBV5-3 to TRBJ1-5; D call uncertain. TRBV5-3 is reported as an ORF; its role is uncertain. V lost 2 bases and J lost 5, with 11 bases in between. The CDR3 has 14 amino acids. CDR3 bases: TGTGCCAGAAGCTTTTTTGGCGGCGATCAGCCCCAGCATTTT. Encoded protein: CARSFFGGDQPQHF.

The CDR3 DNA reads TGCGCCAGCAGCCAAGTTGTTCGGGGTCGGTGGAAGGATGAGCAGTTCTTC. This codes for CASSQVVRGRWKDEQFF. V and J are TRBV4-1 and TRBJ2-1; perhaps TRBD2 as D (5 bases). V was trimmed by 1 base and J by 8 bases, leaving 21 bases between them. CDR1 MGHRA and CDR2 YSYEKL come from the germline V gene. The CDR3 totals 17 residues.

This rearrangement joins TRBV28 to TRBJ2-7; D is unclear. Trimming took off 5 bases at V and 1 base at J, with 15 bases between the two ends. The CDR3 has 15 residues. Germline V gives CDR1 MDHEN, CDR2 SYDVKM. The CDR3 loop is CASSRQVSLSYEQYF. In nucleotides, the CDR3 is TGTGCCAGCAGTAGGCAGGTTTCCCTTTCCTACGAGCAGTACTTC.

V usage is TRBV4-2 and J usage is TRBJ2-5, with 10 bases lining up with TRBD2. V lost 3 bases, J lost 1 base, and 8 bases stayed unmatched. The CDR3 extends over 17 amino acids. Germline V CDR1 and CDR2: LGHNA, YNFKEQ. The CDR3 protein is CASSQAGTSASQETQYF. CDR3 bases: TGTGCCAGCAGCCAGGCGGGGACTAGCGCCAGCCAAGAGACCCAGTACTTC.

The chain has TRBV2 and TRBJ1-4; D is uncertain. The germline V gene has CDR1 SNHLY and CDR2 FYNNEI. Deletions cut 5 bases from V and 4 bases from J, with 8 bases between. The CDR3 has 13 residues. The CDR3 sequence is CASSRNSNEKLFF. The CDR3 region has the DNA TGTGCCAGCAGTAGGAACAGTAATGAAAAACTGTTTTTT.

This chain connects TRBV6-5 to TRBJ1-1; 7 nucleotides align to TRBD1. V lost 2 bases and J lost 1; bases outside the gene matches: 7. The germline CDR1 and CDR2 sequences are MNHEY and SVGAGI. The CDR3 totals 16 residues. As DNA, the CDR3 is TGTGCCAGCAGTTACGGGACAGTAGCCCCGAACACTGAAGCTTTCTTT. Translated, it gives CASSYGTVAPNTEAFF.

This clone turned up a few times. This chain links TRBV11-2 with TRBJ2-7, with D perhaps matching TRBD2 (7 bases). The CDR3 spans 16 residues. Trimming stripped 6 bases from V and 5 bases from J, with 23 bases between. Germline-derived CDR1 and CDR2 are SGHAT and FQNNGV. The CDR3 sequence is CASRRLRGRRDHEQYF. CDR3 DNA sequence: TGTGCCAGCAGGCGACTGCGGGGGCGACGGGATCACGAGCAGTACTTC.

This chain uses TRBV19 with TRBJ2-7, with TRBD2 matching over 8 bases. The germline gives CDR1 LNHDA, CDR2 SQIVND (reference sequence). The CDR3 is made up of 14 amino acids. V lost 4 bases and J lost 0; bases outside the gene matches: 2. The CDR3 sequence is CASSTGGGSYEQYF. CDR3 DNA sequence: TGTGCCAGTAGTACCGGGGGGGGCTCCTACGAGCAGTACTTC. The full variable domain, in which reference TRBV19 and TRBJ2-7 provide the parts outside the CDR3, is DGGITQSPKYLFRKEGQNVTLSCEQNLNHDAMYWYRQDPGQGLRLIYYSQIVNDFQKGDIAEGYSVSREKKESFPLTVTSAQKNPTAFYLCASSTGGGSYEQYFGPGTRLTVT.

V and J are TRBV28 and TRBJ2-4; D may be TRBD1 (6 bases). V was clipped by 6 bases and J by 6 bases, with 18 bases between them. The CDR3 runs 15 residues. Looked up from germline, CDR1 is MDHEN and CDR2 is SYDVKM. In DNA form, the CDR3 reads TGTGCCAGCAGCCAAACAGGACAGTACCTAAACATTCAGTACTTC. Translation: CASSQTGQYLNIQYF.

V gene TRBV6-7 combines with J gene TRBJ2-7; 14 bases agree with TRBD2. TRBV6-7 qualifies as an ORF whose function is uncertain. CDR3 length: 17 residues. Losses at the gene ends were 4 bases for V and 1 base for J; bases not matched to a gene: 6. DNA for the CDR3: TGTGCCAGCAGTTCCGGGACTAGCGGGAGTGGGTCCTACGAGCAGTACTTC. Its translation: CASSSGTSGSGSYEQYF.